The clone carrying this T cell receptor (beta chain) was seen only a few times. Its target is not known. These data come from a study of blood T cells in healthy people across ages. Overall study: When template switching was applied, about one barcoded beta molecule was captured per two T cells. Overall study results and limits: TCR beta diversity tracked closely with naive T cell percentage.

The use of a sample-barcoded 5' primer and a J-beta primer mix characterized a second PCR of about 7 to 12 cycles. Each CDR3 protein is one row after TCRdb ran MiXCR on the 5' RACE reads. In the table there are over a million distinct CDR3 sequences, 42% of which are singletons. The length of the CDR3 is 15 residues. CDR1 and CDR2 from the germline V gene are SGHTA and FQGNSA. V was pared by 5 bases and J by 2 bases, with 6 bases of the junction left unmatched. Extracted total RNA amounted to at least 5.5 micrograms for each sample. The specimen sequenced was blood. The source is a woman under 30 in good health. This chain uses TRBV7-2 with TRBJ2-3; TRBD1 matches at 8 bases. The CDR3 loop reads CASSPQGANTDTQYF. The CDR3 region has the DNA TGTGCCAGCAGCCCCCAGGGGGCCAACACAGATACGCAGTATTTT.